This TCR beta chain emerged from a study of blood T cell repertoires in COVID-19. On the study more broadly: T cells, B-cell-depleted T cells, or PBMCs provided the cDNA or gDNA that served as material.

Only in-frame clones appear in the TCRdb table, and some are missing; sequencing was by immunoSEQ multiplex PCR. The sample contains 65,000 to 90,000 clones, more than 80% of which appear only once. Germline CDR1 and CDR2: SGHAT and FQNNGV. The V gene lost 5 bases and the J gene lost 0 bases, with 14 bases spanning the gap. The CDR3 runs 15 residues. The TCR sequence derives from a human donor in a cohort sampled during active COVID-19. The specimen sequenced was peripheral blood. The rearrangement joins TRBV11-2 to TRBJ2-7; maybe TRBD1 (5 bases). The CDR3 bases are TGTGCCAGCAGCGAATCCTCAGGGATCTCCTACGAGCAGTACTTC. This sequence encodes CASSESSGISYEQYF.